Following are 2 T cell receptor beta chains from one sample sequenced in a study of cytomegalovirus exposure and HLA in healthy donors. Researchers ran the PCR with 60 Vbeta and 13 Jbeta primers. Assay: immunoSEQ multiplex PCR; the TCRdb copy retains only in-frame clones and omits some. The table has some 120,000 clones, roughly 78% seen once. The sample consisted of PBMCs. Receptors were obtained from a man aged 40-55 years in good health and CMV-seronegative.

In the case of this clone: Additional DNA sequences in this sample encode the identical CDR3. V gene TRBV11-2 combines with J gene TRBJ1-5, with no clear D. The CDR3 runs 13 residues. V was pared by 5 bases and J by 0 bases, with 5 bases between. CDR1 and CDR2 from the germline V gene are SGHAT and FQNNGV. CDR3 sequence: CASSINSNQPQHF. CDR3 DNA sequence: TGTGCCAGCAGCATAAATAGCAATCAGCCCCAGCATTTT.

The V call is TRBV7-2, the J call TRBJ2-2; D is undetermined. The germline V and J ends were trimmed by 5 bases and 0 bases, with 10 bases remaining between them. From germline, CDR1 is SGHTA and CDR2 FQGNSA. CDR3 size: 15 residues. The CDR3 nucleotides are TGTGCCAGCAGCCCTCCAGTAACGAACACCGGGGAGCTGTTTTTT. This translates into CASSPPVTNTGELFF.